The TCR beta chain described here comes from a study of blood T cell repertoires in COVID-19. Study in general: Whether acute or convalescent, the COVID-19 samples came from the United States, Italy and Spain. PBMCs, B-cell-depleted T cells, or T cells were the source of the cDNA or gDNA that made up the material.

The CDR3 spans 13 residues. V dropped 2 bases and J dropped 4 bases, with 6 bases sitting between them. Original methodology: The authors estimated nucleated cell counts from reference gene primer amplification. Assay: immunoSEQ multiplex PCR; the TCRdb copy retains only in-frame clones and omits some. Clone size and V and J calls were adopted from that table, with D and trimming inferred from the DNA. The sample has 45,000 to 60,000 clones; more than 75% are singletons. As concerns this clone: The identical CDR3 is also encoded by other nucleotide sequences in the sample.

The J gene is TRBJ1-5, the V gene TRBV12-3 or TRBV12-4, with TRBD1 as a possible D gene (6 bases). Material for sequencing was peripheral blood. The TCR sequence derives from a man between 60 and 75 years old with active or convalescent COVID-19. The CDR3 DNA reads TGTGCCAGCAGTTTACAGGGGAATCAGCCCCAGCATTTT. Amino acids: CASSLQGNQPQHF.